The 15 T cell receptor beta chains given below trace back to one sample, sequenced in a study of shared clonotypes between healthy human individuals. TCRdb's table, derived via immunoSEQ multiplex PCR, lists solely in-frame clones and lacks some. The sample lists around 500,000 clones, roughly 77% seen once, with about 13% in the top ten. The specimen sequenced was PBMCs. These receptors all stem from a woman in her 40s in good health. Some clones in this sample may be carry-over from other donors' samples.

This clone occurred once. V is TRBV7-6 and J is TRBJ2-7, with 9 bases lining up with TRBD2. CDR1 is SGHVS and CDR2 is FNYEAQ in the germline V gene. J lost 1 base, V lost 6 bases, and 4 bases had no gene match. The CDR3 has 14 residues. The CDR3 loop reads CASSPTSGSYEQYF. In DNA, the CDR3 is TGTGCCAGCAGTCCGACTAGCGGATCCTACGAGCAGTACTTC.

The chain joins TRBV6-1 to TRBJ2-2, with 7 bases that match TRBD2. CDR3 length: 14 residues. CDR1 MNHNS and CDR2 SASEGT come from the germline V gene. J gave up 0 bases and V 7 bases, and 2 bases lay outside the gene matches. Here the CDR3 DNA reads TGTGCCAGCACCCGGGAGGCGAACACCGGGGAGCTGTTTTTT. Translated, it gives CASTREANTGELFF.

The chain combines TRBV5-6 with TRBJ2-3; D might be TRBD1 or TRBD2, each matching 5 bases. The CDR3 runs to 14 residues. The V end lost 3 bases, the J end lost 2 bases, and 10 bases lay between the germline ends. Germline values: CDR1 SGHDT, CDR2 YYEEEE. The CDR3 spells CASSWDPTTDTQYF. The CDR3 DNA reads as TGTGCCAGCAGCTGGGACCCCACCACAGATACGCAGTATTTT.

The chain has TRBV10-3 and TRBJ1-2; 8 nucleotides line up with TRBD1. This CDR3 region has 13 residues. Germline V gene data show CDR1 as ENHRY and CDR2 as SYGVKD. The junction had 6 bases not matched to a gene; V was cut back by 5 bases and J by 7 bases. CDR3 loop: CAISPQDRGGYTF. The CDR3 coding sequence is TGTGCCATCAGTCCCCAAGACAGGGGTGGCTACACCTTC.

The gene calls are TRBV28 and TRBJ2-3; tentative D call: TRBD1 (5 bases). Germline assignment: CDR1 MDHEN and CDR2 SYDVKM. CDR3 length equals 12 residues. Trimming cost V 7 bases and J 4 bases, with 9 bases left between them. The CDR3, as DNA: TGTGCCAGCACCTCAGGGCCAGATACGCAGTATTTT. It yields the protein CASTSGPDTQYF.

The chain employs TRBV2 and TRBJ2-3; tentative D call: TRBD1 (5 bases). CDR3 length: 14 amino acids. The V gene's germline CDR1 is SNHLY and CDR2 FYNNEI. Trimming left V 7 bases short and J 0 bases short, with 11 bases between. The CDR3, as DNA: TGTGCCAGCATTCGGACAACTAGCACAGATACGCAGTATTTT. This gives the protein CASIRTTSTDTQYF.

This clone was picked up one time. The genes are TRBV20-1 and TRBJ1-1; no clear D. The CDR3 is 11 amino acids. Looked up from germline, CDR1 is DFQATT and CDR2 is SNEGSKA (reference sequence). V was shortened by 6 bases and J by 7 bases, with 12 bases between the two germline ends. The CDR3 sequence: CSAPPRDEAFF. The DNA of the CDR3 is TGCAGTGCCCCCCCCCGTGATGAAGCTTTCTTT.

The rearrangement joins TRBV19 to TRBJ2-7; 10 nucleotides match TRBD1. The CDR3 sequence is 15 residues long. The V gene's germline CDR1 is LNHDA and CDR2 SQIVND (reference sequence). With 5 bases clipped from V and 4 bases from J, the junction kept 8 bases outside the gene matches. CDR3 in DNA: TGTGCCAGTAGTGACCGGGACAGGGGTAGGTACGAGCAGTACTTC. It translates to CASSDRDRGRYEQYF.

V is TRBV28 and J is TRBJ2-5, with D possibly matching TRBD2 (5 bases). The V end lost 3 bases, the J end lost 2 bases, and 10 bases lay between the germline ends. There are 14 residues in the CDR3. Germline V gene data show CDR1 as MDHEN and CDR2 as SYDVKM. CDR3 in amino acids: CASSFFQRQETQYF. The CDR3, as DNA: TGTGCCAGCAGTTTCTTTCAGCGGCAAGAGACCCAGTACTTC. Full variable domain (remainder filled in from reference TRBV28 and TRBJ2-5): DVKVTQSSRYLVKRTGEKVFLECVQDMDHENMFWYRQDPGLGLRLIYFSYDVKMKEKGDIPEGYSVSREKKERFSLILESASTNQTSMYLCASSFFQRQETQYFGPGTRLLVL.

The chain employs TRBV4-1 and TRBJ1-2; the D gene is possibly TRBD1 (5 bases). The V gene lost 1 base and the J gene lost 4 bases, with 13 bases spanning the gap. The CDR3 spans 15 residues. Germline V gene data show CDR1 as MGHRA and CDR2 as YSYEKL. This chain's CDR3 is CASSQVPKGSYGYTF. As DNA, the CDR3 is TGCGCCAGCAGCCAAGTACCGAAGGGGAGCTATGGCTACACCTTC.

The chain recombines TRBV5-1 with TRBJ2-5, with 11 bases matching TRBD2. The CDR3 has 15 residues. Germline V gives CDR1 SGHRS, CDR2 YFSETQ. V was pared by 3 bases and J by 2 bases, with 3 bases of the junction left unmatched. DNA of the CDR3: TGCGCCAGCAGCTCGGGACTAGCGGCTCAAGAGACCCAGTACTTC. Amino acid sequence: CASSSGLAAQETQYF.

The CDR3 region has the DNA TGTGCCAGCAGCTTATCAGCGGATACCTACGAGCAGTACTTC. This codes for CASSLSADTYEQYF. J is TRBJ2-7 and V is TRBV7-2, with a tentative D call TRBD2 (5 bases). V was cut by 2 bases and J by 2 bases, with 10 bases left in between. The CDR3 consists of 14 residues. The V gene's germline CDR1 is SGHTA and CDR2 FQGNSA.

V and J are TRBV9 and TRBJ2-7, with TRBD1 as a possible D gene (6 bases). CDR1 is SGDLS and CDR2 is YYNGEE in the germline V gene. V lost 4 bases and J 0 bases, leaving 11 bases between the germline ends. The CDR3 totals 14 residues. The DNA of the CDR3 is TGTGCCAGCAGCCGACAGGCCAACTCCTACGAGCAGTACTTC. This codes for CASSRQANSYEQYF.

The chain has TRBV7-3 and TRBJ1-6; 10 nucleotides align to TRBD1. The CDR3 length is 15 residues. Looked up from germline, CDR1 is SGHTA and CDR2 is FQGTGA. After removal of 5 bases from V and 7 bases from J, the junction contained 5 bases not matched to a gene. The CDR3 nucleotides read TGTGCCAGCAGCAAAACGGGACAGGGGAATTCACCCCTCCACTTT. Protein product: CASSKTGQGNSPLHF.

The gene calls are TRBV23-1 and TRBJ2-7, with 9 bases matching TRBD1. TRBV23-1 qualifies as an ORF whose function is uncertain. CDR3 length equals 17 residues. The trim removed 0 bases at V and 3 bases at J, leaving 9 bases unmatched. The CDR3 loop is CASSQSYGTGLIYEQYF. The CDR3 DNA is TGCGCCAGCAGTCAATCGTACGGGACAGGGCTAATCTACGAGCAGTACTTC.